Listed below are T cell receptor beta chains from one sample, sequenced in a study of response to subunit inactivated influenza vaccine. TCRdb reanalysed the RT-PCR reads using MiXCR and keeps one entry per CDR3 protein. The profile shows a few hundred thousand distinct CDR3 sequences, about a fifth of them singletons. Sequencing was performed on PBMCs from blood, taken about 20 months after vaccination. The receptor source for this set is a man aged 50-75 years who received an inactivated influenza vaccine. CDR3s include the opening cysteine and the closing phenylalanine or tryptophan. D genes are given only for firm matches. Not every row has a clone size; where given, it reads once, few, many or a size class.

clone_size	v_call	j_call	d_call	cdr3_nt	cdr3_aa
few	TRBV5-1	TRBJ1-1	-	TGCGCCAGCAGCTTGGGGCCTAGGGGGTTGAACACTGAAGCTTTCTTT	CASSLGPRGLNTEAFF
-	TRBV25-1	TRBJ1-6	-	TGTGCCAGCAGGGAAGGACAGAATAATTCACCCCTCCACTTT	CASREGQNNSPLHF
few	TRBV6-1	TRBJ1-5	-	TGTGCCAGCAGCGCAAACAGGGCGTCAGGCAATCAGCCCCAGCATTTT	CASSANRASGNQPQHF
-	TRBV7-9	TRBJ1-1	-	TGTGCCAGCAGCTCGGGACCGATGAACACTGAAGCTTTCTTT	CASSSGPMNTEAFF
many	TRBV6-5	TRBJ1-5	-	TGTGCCAGCAGTTCCTACGGGTACAATCAGCCCCAGCATTTT	CASSSYGYNQPQHF
-	TRBV20-1	TRBJ1-1	-	TGCAGTGCTAGATCGCCCAGGGGAGTCACTGAAGCTTTCTTT	CSARSPRGVTEAFF
few	TRBV5-4	TRBJ1-1	TRBD1	TGTGCCAGCAGCGGGGGACAGGGGATCAGCACTGAAGCTTTCTTT	CASSGGQGISTEAFF
many	TRBV7-8	TRBJ1-1	-	TGTGCCAGCAGCTTAGTCCAGGGGAACACTGAAGCTTTCTTT	CASSLVQGNTEAFF
-	TRBV15	TRBJ1-1	TRBD1	TGTGCCACCAGCGGAGGACAGGGGTCGATCACTGAAGCTTTCTTT	CATSGGQGSITEAFF
-	TRBV4-3	TRBJ1-2	-	TGCGCCAGCAGCAGGTCCCACGGGACGCGCTATGGCTACACCTTC	CASSRSHGTRYGYTF
-	TRBV6-6	TRBJ1-5	-	TGTGCCAGCAGGGGGAGAACGAATCAGCCCCAGCATTTT	CASRGRTNQPQHF
-	TRBV4-1	TRBJ1-1	TRBD1	TGCGCCAGCAGCCAACACAGGGGCACGAACACTGAAGCTTTCTTT	CASSQHRGTNTEAFF
few	TRBV7-9	TRBJ2-5	TRBD2	TGTGCCAGCAGCTCCCCGGAGCCAGGGAGGGGGACCCAGTACTTC	CASSSPEPGRGTQYF
few	TRBV6-1	TRBJ1-4	TRBD1	TGTGCCAGCTCTTTGACAGGGTGGGGAGAAAAACTGTTTTTT	CASSLTGWGEKLFF
-	TRBV27	TRBJ1-6	-	TGTGCCAGCAGTTTGACACCATATAATTCACCCCTCCACTTT	CASSLTPYNSPLHF
-	TRBV3-1	TRBJ1-5	-	TGTGCCAGCAGTTCGGACTTTTATCAGCCCCAGCATTTT	CASSSDFYQPQHF
many	TRBV14	TRBJ1-6	-	TGTGCCAGCAGCCAACGGGCAGGGCGTGATTCACCCCTCCACTTT	CASSQRAGRDSPLHF
-	TRBV4-3	TRBJ1-1	-	TGCGCCAGCAGCCAAGACGTCCAGGGCACTGAAGCTTTCTTT	CASSQDVQGTEAFF
-	TRBV29-1	TRBJ2-2	-	TGCAGCGTTGTTCGCAGGAACACCGGGGAGCTGTTTTTT	CSVVRRNTGELFF
-	TRBV12-3/TRBV12-4	TRBJ2-3	-	TGTGCCAGCACCAGAGTCGGGGTGAGCACAGATACGCAGTATTTT	CASTRVGVSTDTQYF
-	TRBV7-2	TRBJ2-3	-	TGTGCCAGCGGAAAGTTAGCGAAGTTACCGTCAGATACGCAGTATTTT	CASGKLAKLPSDTQYF
-	TRBV20-1	TRBJ2-3	-	TGCAGTGCTGATGACAGCATCTTCACAGATACGCAGTATTTT	CSADDSIFTDTQYF
-	TRBV10-2	TRBJ1-1	TRBD1	TGCGCCAGCAGTGATTACAGGGGGAACACTGAAGCTTTCTTT	CASSDYRGNTEAFF
-	TRBV5-6	TRBJ2-2	-	TGTGCCAGCAGCCTACTTAGCGGACCGAACACCGGGGAGCTGTTTTTT	CASSLLSGPNTGELFF
-	TRBV19	TRBJ1-5	-	TGTGCCAGTAGAATTATCACAGGGAGCAATCAGCCCCAGCATTTT	CASRIITGSNQPQHF
few	TRBV5-4	TRBJ2-5	-	TGTGCCAGCAGCTTGGAAGGGTCTTCCCAAGAGACCCAGTACTTC	CASSLEGSSQETQYF
few	TRBV11-2	TRBJ2-3	TRBD2	TGTGCCAGCAGCTACCGGGAGCGGGAGGCCGTAGGCACAGATACGCAGTATTTT	CASSYREREAVGTDTQYF
few	TRBV29-1	TRBJ1-2	-	TGCAGCGGAACATCCCTACCCCATGGCTACACCTTC	CSGTSLPHGYTF
-	TRBV5-6	TRBJ2-1	TRBD2	TGTGCCAGCAGCCCCGCGGGGGGTAATGAGCAGTTCTTC	CASSPAGGNEQFF
-	TRBV5-1	TRBJ1-5	-	TGCGCCAGCAGCTTGTCTCCCAATCAGCCCCAGCATTTT	CASSLSPNQPQHF
-	TRBV29-1	TRBJ2-7	-	TGCAGCGTTATGAGCGAGCAGTACTTC	CSVMSEQYF
many	TRBV12-3/TRBV12-4	TRBJ2-2	-	TGTGCCAGCAGTCCCGGGAACACCGGGGAGCTGTTTTTT	CASSPGNTGELFF
-	TRBV10-3	TRBJ1-1	-	TGTGCCATCAGTGCCAAGATGAACACTGAAGCTTTCTTT	CAISAKMNTEAFF
many	TRBV12-3/TRBV12-4	TRBJ1-2	-	TGTGCCAGCAGTTTATTAGTCAGGGGAGGCTATGGCTACACCTTC	CASSLLVRGGYGYTF
-	TRBV20-1	TRBJ2-7	-	TGCAGTGTCGCGGACCGGAACTTC	CSVADRNF
few	TRBV10-3	TRBJ2-5	-	TGTGCCATCAGTGAGTCGAGGGATGAAGAGACCCAGTACTTC	CAISESRDEETQYF
many	TRBV20-1	TRBJ1-2	-	TGCAGTGCTAGAGAGACAGCTAACTATGGCTACACCTTC	CSARETANYGYTF
few	TRBV20-1	TRBJ2-1	-	TGCAGTGCTAGTAGTCGTATTTCTCCCTACAATGAGCAGTTCTTC	CSASSRISPYNEQFF
few	TRBV5-1	TRBJ2-7	-	TGCGCCAGCAGCTTGGACATGTCCTACGAGCAGTACTTC	CASSLDMSYEQYF
-	TRBV3-1	TRBJ2-1	-	TGTGCCAGCAGCCAAGATGAGGTGGAGCAGTTCTTC	CASSQDEVEQFF